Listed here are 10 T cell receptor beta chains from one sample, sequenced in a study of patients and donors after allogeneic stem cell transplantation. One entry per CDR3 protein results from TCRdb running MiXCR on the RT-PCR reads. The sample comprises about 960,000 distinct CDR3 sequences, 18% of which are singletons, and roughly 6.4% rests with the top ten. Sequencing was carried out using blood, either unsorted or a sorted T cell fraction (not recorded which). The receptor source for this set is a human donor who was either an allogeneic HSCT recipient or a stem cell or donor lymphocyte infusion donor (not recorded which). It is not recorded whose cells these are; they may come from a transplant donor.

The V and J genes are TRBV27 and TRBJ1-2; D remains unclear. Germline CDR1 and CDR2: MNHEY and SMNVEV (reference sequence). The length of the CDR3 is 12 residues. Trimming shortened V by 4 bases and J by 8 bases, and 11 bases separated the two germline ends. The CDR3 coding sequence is TGTGCCAGCAGTTGCCCGGGGTGCGGCTACACCTTC. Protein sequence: CASSCPGCGYTF.

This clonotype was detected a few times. CDR3 in amino acids: CAITGRQGGEQFF. CDR3 sequence (DNA): TGTGCCATAACGGGACGCCAGGGGGGAGAGCAGTTCTTC. The chain couples TRBV10-3 to TRBJ2-1; D is possibly TRBD1 (7 bases). Trimming cost V 9 bases and J 10 bases, with 19 bases left between them. Germline V gives CDR1 ENHRY, CDR2 SYGVKD. This CDR3 comprises 13 residues.

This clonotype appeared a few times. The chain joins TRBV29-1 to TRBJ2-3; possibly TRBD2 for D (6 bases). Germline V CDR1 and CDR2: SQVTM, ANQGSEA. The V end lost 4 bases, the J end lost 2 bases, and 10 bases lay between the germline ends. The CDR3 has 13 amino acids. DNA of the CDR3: TGCAGCGTTGGAGGGAGGTACACAGATACGCAGTATTTT. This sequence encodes CSVGGRYTDTQYF.

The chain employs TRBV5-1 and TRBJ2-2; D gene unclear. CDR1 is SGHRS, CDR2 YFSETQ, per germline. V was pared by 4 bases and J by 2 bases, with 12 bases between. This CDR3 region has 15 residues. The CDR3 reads CASSRNALNTGELFF. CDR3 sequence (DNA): TGCGCCAGCAGCCGCAACGCATTAAACACCGGGGAGCTGTTTTTT.

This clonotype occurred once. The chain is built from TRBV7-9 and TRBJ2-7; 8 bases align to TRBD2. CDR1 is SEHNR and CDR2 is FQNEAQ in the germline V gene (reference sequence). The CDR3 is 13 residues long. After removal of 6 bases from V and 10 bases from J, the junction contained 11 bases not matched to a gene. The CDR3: CASSPPGGTIQYF. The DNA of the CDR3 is TGTGCCAGCAGTCCCCCGGGGGGGACAATCCAGTACTTC.

The CDR3 region has the DNA TGTGCCAGCAAAAAGGGGTCGGCGAACACTGAAGCTTTCTTT. Translated: CASKKGSANTEAFF. V usage is TRBV6-1 and J usage is TRBJ1-1; possible D gene TRBD1, 5 bases. Trimming left V 7 bases short and J 1 base short, with 13 bases between. Germline V gives CDR1 MNHNS, CDR2 SASEGT. This CDR3 is built from 14 residues.

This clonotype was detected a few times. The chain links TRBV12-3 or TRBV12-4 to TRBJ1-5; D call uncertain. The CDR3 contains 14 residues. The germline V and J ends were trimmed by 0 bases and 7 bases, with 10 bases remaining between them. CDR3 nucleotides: TGTGCCAGCAGTTTAGCCGGCGCCACGCAGCCCCAGCATTTT. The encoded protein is CASSLAGATQPQHF.

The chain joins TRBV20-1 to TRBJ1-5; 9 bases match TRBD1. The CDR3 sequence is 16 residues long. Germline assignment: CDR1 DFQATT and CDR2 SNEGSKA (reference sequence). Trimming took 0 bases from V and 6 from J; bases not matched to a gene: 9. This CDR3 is CSARDRRQGGGQPQHF. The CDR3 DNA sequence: TGCAGTGCTAGAGATCGGAGACAGGGGGGCGGTCAGCCCCAGCATTTT.

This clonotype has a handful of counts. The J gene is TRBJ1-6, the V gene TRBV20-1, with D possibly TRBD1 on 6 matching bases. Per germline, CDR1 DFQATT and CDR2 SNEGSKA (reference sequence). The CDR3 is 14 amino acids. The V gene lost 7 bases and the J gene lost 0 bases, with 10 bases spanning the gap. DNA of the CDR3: TGCAGTGTTCAGGGGTCCTCCTATAATTCACCCCTCCACTTT. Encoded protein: CSVQGSSYNSPLHF.

DNA of the CDR3: TGTGCCAGCAGCTTAGCTGGAGTAGCGGGGGGCCTAACCTACGAGCAGTACTTC. Its translation: CASSLAGVAGGLTYEQYF. The chain combines TRBV7-8 with TRBJ2-7; 10 nucleotides match TRBD2. J was trimmed by 2 bases and V by 0 bases; bases with no gene match: 10. In germline, CDR1 is SGHVS, CDR2 FQNEAQ. This CDR3 has 18 residues.